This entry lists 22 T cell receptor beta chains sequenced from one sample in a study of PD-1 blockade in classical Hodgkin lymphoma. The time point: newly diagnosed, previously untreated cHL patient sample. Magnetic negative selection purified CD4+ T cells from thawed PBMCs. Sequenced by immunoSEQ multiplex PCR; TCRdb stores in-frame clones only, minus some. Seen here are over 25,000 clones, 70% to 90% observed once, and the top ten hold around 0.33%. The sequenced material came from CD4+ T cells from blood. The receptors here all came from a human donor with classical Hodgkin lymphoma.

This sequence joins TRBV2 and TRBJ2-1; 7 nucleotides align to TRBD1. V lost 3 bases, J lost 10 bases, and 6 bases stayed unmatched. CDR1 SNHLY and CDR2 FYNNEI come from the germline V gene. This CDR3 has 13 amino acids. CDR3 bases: TGTGCCAGCAGTGATCCCCGAGGGGGCGAGCAGTTCTTC. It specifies CASSDPRGGEQFF.

DNA for the CDR3: TGTGCCAGCAGCTTAGCTTACAGGGACACCGGGGAGCTGTTTTTT. Protein product: CASSLAYRDTGELFF. This chain links TRBV11-3 with TRBJ2-2; weak D call: TRBD1 (6 bases). V was clipped by 1 base and J by 3 bases, with 9 bases between them. The CDR3 covers 15 residues. Germline-derived CDR1 and CDR2 are SGHNT and YENEEA.

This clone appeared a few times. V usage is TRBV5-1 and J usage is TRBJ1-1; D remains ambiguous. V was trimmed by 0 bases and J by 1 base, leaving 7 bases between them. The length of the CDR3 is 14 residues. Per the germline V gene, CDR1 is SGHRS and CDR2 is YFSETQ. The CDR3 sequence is CASSLEVQNTEAFF. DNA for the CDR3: TGCGCCAGCAGCTTGGAGGTTCAGAACACTGAAGCTTTCTTT.

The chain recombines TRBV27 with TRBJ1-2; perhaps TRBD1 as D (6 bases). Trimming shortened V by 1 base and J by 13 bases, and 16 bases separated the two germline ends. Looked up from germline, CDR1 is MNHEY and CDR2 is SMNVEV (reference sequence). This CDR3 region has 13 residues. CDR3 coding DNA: TGTGCCAGCAGTTTATGGGGGGGGCGGGGGTTCACCTTC. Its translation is CASSLWGGRGFTF.

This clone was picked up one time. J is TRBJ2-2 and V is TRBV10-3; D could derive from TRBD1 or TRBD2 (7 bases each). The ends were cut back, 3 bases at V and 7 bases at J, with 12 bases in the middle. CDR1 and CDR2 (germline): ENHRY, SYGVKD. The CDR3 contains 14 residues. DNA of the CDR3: TGTGCCATCAGTGACAGGGGGGGTGACGGGGAGCTGTTTTTT. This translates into CAISDRGGDGELFF.

CDR3 nucleotide sequence: TGTGCCAGCAGCGTAGCATCAGGACAGGTCGTTGGCAATGAGCAGTTCTTC. Translated, it gives CASSVASGQVVGNEQFF. The chain combines TRBV9 with TRBJ2-1; 7 nucleotides line up with TRBD1. Germline V lookup: CDR1 SGDLS, CDR2 YYNGEE. The V segment lost 0 bases and the J segment 6 bases; nucleotides outside the gene matches: 12. The CDR3 length is 17 residues.

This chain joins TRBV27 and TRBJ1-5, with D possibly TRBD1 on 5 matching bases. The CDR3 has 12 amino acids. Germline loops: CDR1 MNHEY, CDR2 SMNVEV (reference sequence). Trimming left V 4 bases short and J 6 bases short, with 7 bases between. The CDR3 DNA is TGTGCCAGCAGTTCCGGGGGTCAGCCCCAGCATTTT. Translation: CASSSGGQPQHF.

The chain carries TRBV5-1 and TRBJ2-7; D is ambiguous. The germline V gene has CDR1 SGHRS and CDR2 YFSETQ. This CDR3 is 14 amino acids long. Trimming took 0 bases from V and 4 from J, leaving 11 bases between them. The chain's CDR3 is CASSLGTDHYEQYF. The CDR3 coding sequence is TGCGCCAGCAGCTTGGGTACGGATCATTACGAGCAGTACTTC.

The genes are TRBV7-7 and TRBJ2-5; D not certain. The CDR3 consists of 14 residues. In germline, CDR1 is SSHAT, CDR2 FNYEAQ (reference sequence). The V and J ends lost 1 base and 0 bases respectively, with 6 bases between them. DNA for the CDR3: TGTGCCAGCAGCTTAGACCTTAACCAAGAGACCCAGTACTTC. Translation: CASSLDLNQETQYF.

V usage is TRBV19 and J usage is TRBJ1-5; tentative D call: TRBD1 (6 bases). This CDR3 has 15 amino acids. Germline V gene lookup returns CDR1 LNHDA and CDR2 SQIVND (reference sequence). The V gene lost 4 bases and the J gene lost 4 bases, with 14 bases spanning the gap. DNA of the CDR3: TGTGCCAGTAGTACCCAGCAGGGGATTAATCAGCCCCAGCATTTT. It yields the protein CASSTQQGINQPQHF.

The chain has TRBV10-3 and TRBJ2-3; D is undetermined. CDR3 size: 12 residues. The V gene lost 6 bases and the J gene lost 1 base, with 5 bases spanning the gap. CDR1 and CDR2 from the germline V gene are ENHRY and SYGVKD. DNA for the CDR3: TGTGCCATCAGGGACCGCACAGATACGCAGTATTTT. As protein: CAIRDRTDTQYF.

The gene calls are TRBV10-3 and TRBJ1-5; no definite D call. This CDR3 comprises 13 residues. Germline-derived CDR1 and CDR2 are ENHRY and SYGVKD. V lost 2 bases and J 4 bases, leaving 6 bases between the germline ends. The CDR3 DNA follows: TGTGCCATCAGTGAGCTGGTTAATCAGCCCCAGCATTTT. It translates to CAISELVNQPQHF.

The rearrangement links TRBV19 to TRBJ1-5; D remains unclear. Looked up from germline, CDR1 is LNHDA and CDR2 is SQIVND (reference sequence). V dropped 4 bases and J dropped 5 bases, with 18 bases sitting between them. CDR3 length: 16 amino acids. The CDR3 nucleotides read TGTGCCAGTAGTAACGGACTTGGGGATCTGGATCAGCCCCAGCATTTT. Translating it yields CASSNGLGDLDQPQHF.

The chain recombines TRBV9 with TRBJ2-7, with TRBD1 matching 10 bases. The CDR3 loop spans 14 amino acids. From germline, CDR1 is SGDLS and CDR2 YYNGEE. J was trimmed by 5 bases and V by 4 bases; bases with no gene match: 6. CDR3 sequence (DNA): TGTGCCAGCAGCAAGACAGGGGGCGGTCACGAGCAGTACTTC. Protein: CASSKTGGGHEQYF.

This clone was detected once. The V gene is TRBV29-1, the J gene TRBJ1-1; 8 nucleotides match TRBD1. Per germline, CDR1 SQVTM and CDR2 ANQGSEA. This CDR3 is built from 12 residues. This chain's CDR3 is CSTDRENTEAFF. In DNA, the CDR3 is TGCAGTACGGACAGGGAGAACACTGAAGCTTTCTTT.

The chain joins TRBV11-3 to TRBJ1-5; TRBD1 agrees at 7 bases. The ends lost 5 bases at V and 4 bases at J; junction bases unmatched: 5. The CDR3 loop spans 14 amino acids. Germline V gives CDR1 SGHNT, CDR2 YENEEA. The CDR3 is CASSTGTANQPQHF. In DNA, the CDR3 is TGTGCCAGCAGCACGGGGACAGCGAATCAGCCCCAGCATTTT.

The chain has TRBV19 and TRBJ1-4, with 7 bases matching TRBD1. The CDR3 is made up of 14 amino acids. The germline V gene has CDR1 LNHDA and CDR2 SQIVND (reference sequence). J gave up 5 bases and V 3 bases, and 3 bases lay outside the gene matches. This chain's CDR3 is CASSIGGGNEKLFF. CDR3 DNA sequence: TGTGCCAGTAGTATCGGAGGGGGCAATGAAAAACTGTTTTTT.

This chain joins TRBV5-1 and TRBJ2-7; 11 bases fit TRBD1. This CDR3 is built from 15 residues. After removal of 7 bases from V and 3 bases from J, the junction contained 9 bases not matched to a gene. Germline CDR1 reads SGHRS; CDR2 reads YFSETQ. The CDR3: CASSSGDRGYYEQYF. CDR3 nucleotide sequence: TGCGCCAGCTCGTCTGGGGACAGGGGGTACTACGAGCAGTACTTC.

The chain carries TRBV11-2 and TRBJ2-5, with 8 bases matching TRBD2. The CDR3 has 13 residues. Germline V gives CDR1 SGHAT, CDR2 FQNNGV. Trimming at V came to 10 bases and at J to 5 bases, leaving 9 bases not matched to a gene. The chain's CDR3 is CATREAGVETQYF. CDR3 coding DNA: TGTGCCACCAGGGAAGCGGGAGTTGAGACCCAGTACTTC. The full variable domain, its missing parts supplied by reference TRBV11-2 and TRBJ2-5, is EAGVAQSPRYKIIEKRQSVAFWCNPISGHATLYWYQQILGQGPKLLIQFQNNGVVDDSQLPKDRFSAERLKGVDSTLKIQPAKLEDSAVYLCATREAGVETQYFGPGTRLLVL.

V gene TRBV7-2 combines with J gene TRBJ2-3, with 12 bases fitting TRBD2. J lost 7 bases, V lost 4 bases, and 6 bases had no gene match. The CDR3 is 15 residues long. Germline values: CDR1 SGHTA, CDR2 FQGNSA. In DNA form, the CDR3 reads TGTGCCAGCAGCTCTACTAGCGGGAGGCGATATACGCAGTATTTT. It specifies CASSSTSGRRYTQYF.

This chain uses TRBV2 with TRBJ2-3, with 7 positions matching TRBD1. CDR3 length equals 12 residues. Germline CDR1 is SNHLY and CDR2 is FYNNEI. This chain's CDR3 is CARDSTADTQYF. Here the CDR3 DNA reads TGTGCTAGGGACAGTACGGCAGATACGCAGTATTTT.

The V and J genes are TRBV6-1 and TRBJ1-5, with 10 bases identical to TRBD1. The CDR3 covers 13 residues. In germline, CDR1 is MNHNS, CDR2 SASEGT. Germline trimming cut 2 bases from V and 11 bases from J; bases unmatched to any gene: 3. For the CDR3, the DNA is TGTGCCAGCAGTGAACGGGGACAGGGGACCCAGCATTTT. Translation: CASSERGQGTQHF.